The clone carrying this TCR beta chain appeared a single time. The identical CDR3 is also encoded by other nucleotide sequences in the sample. This CDR3 contains 13 residues. From germline, CDR1 is LNHDA and CDR2 SQIVND (reference sequence). The V gene lost 3 bases and the J gene lost 4 bases, with 9 bases spanning the gap. The data stem from a study of technical replicates of blood from several donors. The assay was immunoSEQ multiplex PCR, and TCRdb's table has in-frame clones only and misses some. This sample has 75,000 to 90,000 clones, with approximately 91% found just once. The rearrangement uses TRBV19 and TRBJ1-1, with a tentative D call TRBD1 (5 bases). The clonotype originates from a human donor in good health. Sequencing was done on a sample of T cells isolated from PBMCs. The CDR3 loop is CASSIGGGTEAFF. The DNA for the CDR3 is TGTGCCAGTAGTATCGGGGGGGGCACTGAAGCTTTCTTT. Based on the CDR3 plus reference TRBV19 and TRBJ1-1, the full variable domain is DGGITQSPKYLFRKEGQNVTLSCEQNLNHDAMYWYRQDPGQGLRLIYYSQIVNDFQKGDIAEGYSVSREKKESFPLTVTSAQKNPTAFYLCASSIGGGTEAFFGQGTRLTVV.